This is a list of T cell receptor beta chains from one sample in a study of technical replicates of blood from a handful of donors. Only in-frame clones appear in the TCRdb table, and some are missing; sequencing was by immunoSEQ multiplex PCR. The sample yields 55,000 to 80,000 clones, roughly 98% seen once. The sequencing input was T cells isolated from PBMCs. All receptors derive from a human donor in good health. Each CDR3 is given with its conserved first and last residue. The order of the fields is J gene, clone size, D gene, V gene, CDR3 DNA, CDR3 protein. D genes are given only for firm matches. Rows may omit the clone size; those that give it use once, few, many or a size class.

J gene: TRBJ1-2
clone size: NA
D gene: NA
V gene: TRBV6-5
CDR3 DNA: TGTGCCAGCAGTTACTGGCGGTCGGATGGCTACACCTTC
CDR3 protein: CASSYWRSDGYTF

J gene: TRBJ1-1
clone size: NA
D gene: NA
V gene: TRBV27
CDR3 DNA: TGTGCCAGCAGTTTATCCGCCCCTCCACTACGGACAGCACAAGAAGAAGCTTTCTTT
CDR3 protein: CASSLSAPPLRTAQEEAFF

J gene: TRBJ1-2
clone size: NA
D gene: NA
V gene: TRBV7-8
CDR3 DNA: TGTGCCAGCAGCCAGGGGACAAACAACTATGGCTACACCTTC
CDR3 protein: CASSQGTNNYGYTF

J gene: TRBJ1-6
clone size: NA
D gene: TRBD1
V gene: TRBV11-1
CDR3 DNA: TGTGCCAGCAGCTCTCCCCGTTACAGGGGGAGCTCCTATAATTCACCCCTCCACTTT
CDR3 protein: CASSSPRYRGSSYNSPLHF

J gene: TRBJ2-3
clone size: once
D gene: TRBD1
V gene: TRBV5-4
CDR3 DNA: TGTGCCAGCAGCGACACAGGGGGCGCAGATACGCAGTATTTT
CDR3 protein: CASSDTGGADTQYF

J gene: TRBJ1-1
clone size: NA
D gene: TRBD1
V gene: TRBV7-8
CDR3 DNA: TGTGCCAGCAGCTTAAGAGCGACAGGGAGGACTGAAGCTTTCTTT
CDR3 protein: CASSLRATGRTEAFF

J gene: TRBJ2-5
clone size: once
D gene: TRBD2
V gene: TRBV7-9
CDR3 DNA: TGTGCCAGCAGCTTCCCCCGGGGGGTCCCGGAAGAGACCCAGTACTTC
CDR3 protein: CASSFPRGVPEETQYF

J gene: TRBJ2-3
clone size: NA
D gene: NA
V gene: TRBV4-1
CDR3 DNA: TGCGCCAGCAGCCACCTGGGGCTGGCGGCAGATACGCAGTATTTT
CDR3 protein: CASSHLGLAADTQYF

J gene: TRBJ2-7
clone size: NA
D gene: NA
V gene: TRBV4-1
CDR3 DNA: TGCGCCAGCAGCCACGTTCTGGGCGACTACGAGCAGTACTTC
CDR3 protein: CASSHVLGDYEQYF

J gene: TRBJ2-7
clone size: NA
D gene: NA
V gene: TRBV5-1
CDR3 DNA: TGCGCCAGCAGCTTGGGTAGTAGCAGGGACTACGAGCAGTACTTC
CDR3 protein: CASSLGSSRDYEQYF

J gene: TRBJ2-7
clone size: NA
D gene: NA
V gene: TRBV5-6
CDR3 DNA: TGTGCCAGCAGCTACGGGAATCTCGACTACGAGCAGTACTTC
CDR3 protein: CASSYGNLDYEQYF

J gene: TRBJ2-2
clone size: NA
D gene: TRBD2
V gene: TRBV27
CDR3 DNA: TGTGCCAGCAGGAAAAGCGGGAGGGGTACCGGGGAGCTGTTTTTT
CDR3 protein: CASRKSGRGTGELFF

J gene: TRBJ2-1
clone size: NA
D gene: NA
V gene: TRBV9
CDR3 DNA: TGTGCCAGCAGCGTAGGGAGCCCCCCCTACAATGAGCAGTTCTTC
CDR3 protein: CASSVGSPPYNEQFF

J gene: TRBJ2-3
clone size: NA
D gene: NA
V gene: TRBV11-3
CDR3 DNA: TGTGCCAGCAGCCACTGGGAGTTAGACACAGATACGCAGTATTTT
CDR3 protein: CASSHWELDTDTQYF

J gene: TRBJ1-2
clone size: NA
D gene: NA
V gene: TRBV7-9
CDR3 DNA: TGTGCCAGCAGCTTAGCGGTTAGGGGGGGACTAACCAACTATGGCTACACCTTC
CDR3 protein: CASSLAVRGGLTNYGYTF

J gene: TRBJ2-1
clone size: NA
D gene: TRBD1
V gene: TRBV5-1
CDR3 DNA: TGCGCCAGCAGCTTAACAGGGGCCCCAGAGCAGTTCTTC
CDR3 protein: CASSLTGAPEQFF

J gene: TRBJ1-5
clone size: NA
D gene: NA
V gene: TRBV27
CDR3 DNA: TGTGCCAGCAGCCCTTATAGCAATCAGCCCCAGCATTTT
CDR3 protein: CASSPYSNQPQHF

J gene: TRBJ2-2
clone size: NA
D gene: TRBD2
V gene: TRBV9
CDR3 DNA: TGTGCCAGCAGCGTCACGGGGGGGCTTGGCACCGGGGAGCTGTTTTTT
CDR3 protein: CASSVTGGLGTGELFF

J gene: TRBJ2-5
clone size: NA
D gene: TRBD1
V gene: TRBV27
CDR3 DNA: TGTGCCAGCAGTCCGAAAGGACAGGTCCAAGAGACCCAGTACTTC
CDR3 protein: CASSPKGQVQETQYF

J gene: TRBJ1-2
clone size: NA
D gene: NA
V gene: TRBV4-1
CDR3 DNA: TGCGCCAGCAGCCAAGATTGGTCGGGTAACTATGGCTACACCTTC
CDR3 protein: CASSQDWSGNYGYTF

J gene: TRBJ1-5
clone size: NA
D gene: NA
V gene: TRBV7-6
CDR3 DNA: TGTGCCAGCAGCCCCGGACGGGGGAATCAGCCCCAGCATTTT
CDR3 protein: CASSPGRGNQPQHF

J gene: TRBJ1-2
clone size: once
D gene: NA
V gene: TRBV4-1
CDR3 DNA: TGCGCCAGCAGCCAACCGGGACAAATCTATGGCTACACCTTC
CDR3 protein: CASSQPGQIYGYTF

J gene: TRBJ2-5
clone size: NA
D gene: NA
V gene: TRBV10-1
CDR3 DNA: TGCGCCAGCAGTGAGTCGGGGGGAGAGACCCAGTACTTC
CDR3 protein: CASSESGGETQYF

J gene: TRBJ2-2
clone size: NA
D gene: NA
V gene: TRBV11-2
CDR3 DNA: TGTGCCAGCAGCTCCTACCGGGAAAACACCGGGGAGCTGTTTTTT
CDR3 protein: CASSSYRENTGELFF

J gene: TRBJ1-2
clone size: NA
D gene: TRBD1
V gene: TRBV9
CDR3 DNA: TGTGCCAGCAGCGTAGCAGACAGGGCTAACTATGGCTACACCTTC
CDR3 protein: CASSVADRANYGYTF

J gene: TRBJ1-1
clone size: NA
D gene: NA
V gene: TRBV9
CDR3 DNA: TGTGCCAGCAGCGTAGATGCAGGCTCCTTTGGCGCTTTCTTT
CDR3 protein: CASSVDAGSFGAFF

J gene: TRBJ2-7
clone size: NA
D gene: TRBD2
V gene: TRBV7-6
CDR3 DNA: TGTGCCAGCAGCGCCGGGACTAGCGGGACAATTTCCTACGAGCAGTACTTC
CDR3 protein: CASSAGTSGTISYEQYF

J gene: TRBJ2-7
clone size: NA
D gene: NA
V gene: TRBV10-2
CDR3 DNA: TGCGCCAGCAGTGAGTCAGAAGCGGAACAGTACGAGCAGTACTTC
CDR3 protein: CASSESEAEQYEQYF

J gene: TRBJ2-5
clone size: once
D gene: NA
V gene: TRBV7-2
CDR3 DNA: TGTGCCAGCAGCGTCCAAAAAGGGGGCCAAGAGACCCAGTACTTC
CDR3 protein: CASSVQKGGQETQYF

J gene: TRBJ1-1
clone size: NA
D gene: NA
V gene: TRBV5-1
CDR3 DNA: TGCGCCAGCAGCTTGCTCGACAGCCGAAACCTAGGGGACACTGAAGCTTTCTTT
CDR3 protein: CASSLLDSRNLGDTEAFF

J gene: TRBJ1-6
clone size: NA
D gene: NA
V gene: TRBV30
CDR3 DNA: TGTGCCTGGAGTGTAGAACGGGGCCTCCACTTT
CDR3 protein: CAWSVERGLHF

J gene: TRBJ1-6
clone size: NA
D gene: NA
V gene: TRBV9
CDR3 DNA: TGTGCCAGCAGCGCCACTCAAAATACCTATAATTCACCCCTCCACTTT
CDR3 protein: CASSATQNTYNSPLHF

J gene: TRBJ2-7
clone size: NA
D gene: TRBD2
V gene: TRBV6-1
CDR3 DNA: TGTGCCAGCAGTGTTCAGGGGACTAGCGGCTACGAGCAGTACTTC
CDR3 protein: CASSVQGTSGYEQYF

J gene: TRBJ2-7
clone size: NA
D gene: NA
V gene: TRBV9
CDR3 DNA: TGTGCCAGCAGCGTAGACAGTTATATGTACGAGCAGTACTTC
CDR3 protein: CASSVDSYMYEQYF

J gene: TRBJ2-7
clone size: NA
D gene: TRBD2
V gene: TRBV11-3
CDR3 DNA: TGTGCCAGCAGCAGGGAGGGTACCTACGAGCAGTACTTC
CDR3 protein: CASSREGTYEQYF

J gene: TRBJ1-5
clone size: NA
D gene: TRBD1
V gene: TRBV4-2
CDR3 DNA: TGTGCCAGCAGCCAAGAAACCGGGACAGTGCATCAGCCCCAGCATTTT
CDR3 protein: CASSQETGTVHQPQHF

J gene: TRBJ1-6
clone size: NA
D gene: NA
V gene: TRBV7-9
CDR3 DNA: TGTGCCAGCAGCTCCCGCAATACGGGACTCCTCAATTCACCCCTCCACTTT
CDR3 protein: CASSSRNTGLLNSPLHF

J gene: TRBJ2-7
clone size: NA
D gene: NA
V gene: TRBV14
CDR3 DNA: TGTGCCAGCAGTCTGGGACTTCCCTACGAGCAGTACTTC
CDR3 protein: CASSLGLPYEQYF

J gene: TRBJ1-2
clone size: NA
D gene: TRBD1
V gene: TRBV25-1
CDR3 DNA: TGTGCCAGCAGTGAATGGGACAGGAGCGGGAATGGCTACACCTTC
CDR3 protein: CASSEWDRSGNGYTF

J gene: TRBJ2-1
clone size: NA
D gene: NA
V gene: TRBV12-2
CDR3 DNA: TGTGCAAGTCGCTTATTGCGGGGAGACGCGAGCTCCTACAATGAGCAGTTCTTC
CDR3 protein: CASRLLRGDASSYNEQFF

J gene: TRBJ2-7
clone size: NA
D gene: NA
V gene: TRBV11-1
CDR3 DNA: TGTGCCAGCAGCTTAGAACCCAGGGCCTACGAGCAGTACTTC
CDR3 protein: CASSLEPRAYEQYF

J gene: TRBJ1-5
clone size: NA
D gene: NA
V gene: TRBV6-1
CDR3 DNA: TGTGCCAGCAGTGAAGGGGCCAATCAGCCCCAGCATTTT
CDR3 protein: CASSEGANQPQHF